A single sample gave rise to the 27 T cell receptor beta chains below, sequenced in a study of neoadjuvant anti-PD-1 for oral cavity cancer. This sample's time point: after neoadjuvant nivolumab, at surgical resection. The method was immunoSEQ multiplex PCR; TCRdb's version includes in-frame clones alone and lacks a portion of them. The table has about 15,000 clones, roughly 40% seen once. Specimen: tumor tissue, collected after nivolumab (anti-PD-1) treatment. These receptor sequences come from a person aged 35-79 years with oral cavity squamous cell carcinoma.

This clone has just a few counts. The gene calls are TRBV7-9 and TRBJ2-2; D is ambiguous. Trimming took off 1 base at V and 1 base at J, with 4 bases between the two ends. In germline, CDR1 is SEHNR, CDR2 FQNEAQ (reference sequence). The CDR3 length is 14 residues. This CDR3 reads CASSLGGNTGELFF. CDR3 in DNA: TGTGCCAGCAGCTTAGGGGGGAACACCGGGGAGCTGTTTTTT.

The V call is TRBV7-9, the J call TRBJ1-5; D gene unclear. The CDR3 is 15 residues long. V shed 1 base and J shed 3 bases, with 10 bases lying between them. Germline CDR1 SEHNR, CDR2 FQNEAQ (reference sequence). The CDR3 loop reads CASSLGNGDNQPQHF. CDR3 bases: TGTGCCAGCAGCTTAGGAAACGGGGACAATCAGCCCCAGCATTTT.

The rearrangement links TRBV5-1 to TRBJ2-3, with TRBD2 matching 9 bases. Per the germline V gene, CDR1 is SGHRS and CDR2 is YFSETQ. This CDR3 is built from 16 residues. V shed 5 bases and J 0 bases; nucleotides not matched to a gene: 7. CDR3 sequence: CASRSGGITSTDTQYF. CDR3 DNA sequence: TGCGCCAGCAGAAGCGGGGGGATTACTAGCACAGATACGCAGTATTTT.

The V call is TRBV7-8, the J call TRBJ1-5, with D uncertain. Trimming stripped 1 base from V and 0 bases from J, with 13 bases between. This CDR3 has 17 residues. Per germline, CDR1 SGHVS and CDR2 FQNEAQ. This chain's CDR3 is CASSLVPGLGSNQPQHF. The CDR3 coding sequence is TGTGCCAGCAGCTTAGTTCCGGGTCTAGGTAGCAATCAGCCCCAGCATTTT.

This clone was detected a few times. The rearrangement joins TRBV5-1 to TRBJ1-5; a weak D match, TRBD1 (6 bases). Trimming stripped 2 bases from V and 3 bases from J, with 12 bases between. CDR1 SGHRS and CDR2 YFSETQ come from the germline V gene. There are 15 residues in the CDR3. The DNA of the CDR3 is TGCGCCAGCAGCTTAGAGGGGGGATTCAATCAGCCCCAGCATTTT. The encoded protein is CASSLEGGFNQPQHF.

There are many counts of this clone. The rearrangement uses TRBV6-1 and TRBJ1-5, with 7 bases aligning to TRBD1. With V trimmed by 6 bases and J by 3 bases, 5 bases remained unmatched. CDR1 is MNHNS, CDR2 SASEGT, per germline. CDR3 length: 14 amino acids. The CDR3 region has the DNA TGTGCCAGCAGAAACAGGGGAGACAATCAGCCCCAGCATTTT. It encodes CASRNRGDNQPQHF.

This clone appeared a few times. The chain has TRBV7-2 and TRBJ1-6; D gene ambiguous. With 5 bases removed from V and 7 bases from J, the gap between germline ends came to 12 bases. Per the germline V gene, CDR1 is SGHTA and CDR2 is FQGNSA. The CDR3 loop spans 14 amino acids. The CDR3 region has the DNA TGTGCCAGCAGCCTCCCCGGAGGAAATTCACCCCTCCACTTT. It yields the protein CASSLPGGNSPLHF.

The CDR3 nucleotides are TGTGCCAGCAGCTATGGGCTTTCCACAGATACGCAGTATTTT. This gives the protein CASSYGLSTDTQYF. This chain links TRBV11-2 with TRBJ2-3, with unresolved D. This CDR3 is 14 amino acids long. The V and J ends lost 4 bases and 2 bases respectively, with 10 bases between them. Germline-derived CDR1 and CDR2 are SGHAT and FQNNGV.

The chain joins TRBV6-5 to TRBJ2-4; TRBD1 aligns across 9 bases. V dropped 6 bases and J dropped 9; count of bases not matched to a gene: 6. Germline V gene lookup returns CDR1 MNHEY and CDR2 SVGAGI. This CDR3 is built from 13 residues. CDR3 sequence (DNA): TGTGCCAGCAGCCCCGGGACAGGGACCATTCAGTACTTC. Residues: CASSPGTGTIQYF.

This clone was picked up one time. The chain recombines TRBV5-1 with TRBJ2-4, with D perhaps TRBD2 (6 bases). Looked up from germline, CDR1 is SGHRS and CDR2 is YFSETQ. The V end was cut by 0 bases, the J end by 8 bases, with 15 bases between. The CDR3 has 15 residues. The DNA of the CDR3 is TGCGCCAGCAGCTTGGAAGGAGGGACTCCGGACATTCAGTACTTC. Its protein product is CASSLEGGTPDIQYF.

V gene TRBV5-4 combines with J gene TRBJ2-3, with 7 positions matching TRBD2. V dropped 2 bases and J dropped 5; count of bases not matched to a gene: 2. The CDR3 spans 13 residues. From germline, CDR1 is SGHNT and CDR2 YYREEE (reference sequence). The CDR3 is CASSFQRGDTQYF. CDR3 bases: TGTGCCAGCAGCTTCCAGCGGGGAGATACGCAGTATTTT.

This clone was seen just once. The chain has TRBV4-3 and TRBJ2-3, with 7 bases identical to TRBD2. V lost 4 bases and J lost 2; bases outside the gene matches: 12. Looked up from germline, CDR1 is LGHNA and CDR2 is YSLEER. CDR3 length equals 17 residues. In DNA, the CDR3 is TGCGCCAGCAGCCCGAATGCCGGGACTACTCACACAGATACGCAGTATTTT. Translation gives CASSPNAGTTHTDTQYF.

This clone was counted only a few times. The chain has TRBV10-1 and TRBJ2-2; 8 bases match TRBD1. The CDR3 is 14 amino acids. Trimming at V came to 7 bases and at J to 4 bases, leaving 5 bases not matched to a gene. In germline, CDR1 is WNHNN, CDR2 SYGVQD (reference sequence). CDR3 protein: CASTRDRTTGELFF. DNA of the CDR3: TGCGCCAGCACCAGGGACAGGACCACCGGGGAGCTGTTTTTT.

The chain uses TRBV9 and TRBJ1-2; TRBD1 aligns across 8 bases. V was clipped by 0 bases and J by 2 bases; unmatched bases: 6. Germline V gene sequence: CDR1 SGDLS, CDR2 YYNGEE. CDR3 length: 16 amino acids. The CDR3 reads CASSVGRTGTNYGYTF. CDR3 nucleotide sequence: TGTGCCAGCAGCGTAGGTCGGACAGGGACCAACTATGGCTACACCTTC.

The J gene is TRBJ2-5, the V gene TRBV9, with TRBD1 identical over 7 bases. The CDR3 contains 15 residues. V dropped 0 bases and J dropped 4; count of bases not matched to a gene: 6. Germline V gene sequence: CDR1 SGDLS, CDR2 YYNGEE. This CDR3 reads CASSVEGARAETQYF. CDR3 nucleotides: TGTGCCAGCAGCGTAGAGGGGGCGAGGGCAGAGACCCAGTACTTC.

The CDR3 region has the DNA TGTGCCAGTAGTATGGGCAGGGACAATCAGCCCCAGCATTTT. The encoded protein is CASSMGRDNQPQHF. The rearrangement uses TRBV19 and TRBJ1-5, with D possibly being TRBD1 (5 bases). Trimming left V 3 bases short and J 3 bases short, with 9 bases between. The germline V gene has CDR1 LNHDA and CDR2 SQIVND (reference sequence). The CDR3 length is 14 residues.

The chain couples TRBV30 to TRBJ1-6; D is perhaps TRBD1 (6 bases). CDR1 is GTSNPN, CDR2 SVGIG, per germline (reference sequence). Trimming took 0 bases from V and 8 from J, leaving 14 bases between them. This CDR3 is 15 amino acids long. CDR3 DNA: TGTGCCTGGAGTGTGGGGAAAGGGGGGGATTCACCCCTCCACTTT. Protein: CAWSVGKGGDSPLHF.

V gene TRBV6-6 combines with J gene TRBJ2-1, with 7 bases identical to TRBD1. Germline V gene lookup returns CDR1 MNHNY and CDR2 SVGAGI (reference sequence). With 6 bases clipped from V and 7 bases from J, the junction kept 9 bases outside the gene matches. This CDR3 spans 14 amino acids. The CDR3 DNA is TGTGCCAGCAGACCAGACAGGGAAGGGAATGAGCAGTTCTTC. It yields the protein CASRPDREGNEQFF.

This chain links TRBV28 with TRBJ2-7, with 10 bases that match TRBD1. The CDR3 is 13 amino acids. Germline V gene lookup returns CDR1 MDHEN and CDR2 SYDVKM. V was clipped by 7 bases and J by 3 bases; unmatched bases: 3. The CDR3 DNA is TGTGCCAGCAAGCGGACAGGGGGCTACGAGCAGTACTTC. Amino acids: CASKRTGGYEQYF.

This clone is labeled as medium-sized. The J gene is TRBJ2-2, the V gene TRBV7-2, with TRBD2 identical over 10 bases. Germline loops: CDR1 SGHTA, CDR2 FQGNSA. The CDR3 is 16 amino acids. The ends lost 5 bases at V and 3 bases at J; junction bases unmatched: 6. The CDR3 region is CASSRSGGEYTGELFF. The CDR3 DNA reads as TGTGCCAGCAGCAGAAGCGGGGGGGAATACACCGGGGAGCTGTTTTTT.

This clone was observed a handful of times. The genes are TRBV2 and TRBJ2-5, with D perhaps matching TRBD1 (6 bases). Germline assignment: CDR1 SNHLY and CDR2 FYNNEI. Trimming took off 4 bases at V and 2 bases at J, with 11 bases between the two ends. The CDR3 consists of 14 residues. CDR3: CASSGDTGQETQYF. CDR3 DNA: TGTGCCAGCAGTGGGGACACAGGACAAGAGACCCAGTACTTC.

The V and J genes are TRBV29-1 and TRBJ1-1; TRBD1 aligns across 10 bases. The V and J ends lost 7 bases and 6 bases, in that order; junction bases with no gene match: 8. The CDR3 covers 13 residues. CDR1 and CDR2 (germline): SQVTM, ANQGSEA. The CDR3 DNA follows: TGCAGCGCAGACAGGGGGCTCGGCGCTGAAGCTTTCTTT. Translating it yields CSADRGLGAEAFF.

This clone has more than one count but fewer than ten. V is TRBV5-8 and J is TRBJ2-3, with D possibly TRBD1 on 6 matching bases. V shed 0 bases and J shed 4 bases, with 15 bases lying between them. The CDR3 is 16 residues long. The germline V gene has CDR1 SGHTS and CDR2 YDEGEE. CDR3 coding DNA: TGTGCCAGCAGCTTGGGCAGGGGACGCGGCTCAGATACGCAGTATTTT. This sequence encodes CASSLGRGRGSDTQYF.

By proportion, this clone is medium-sized. The V gene is TRBV6-6, the J gene TRBJ2-7, with 11 bases aligning to TRBD2. Germline CDR1 is MNHNY and CDR2 is SVGAGI (reference sequence). This CDR3 has 16 residues. The V gene end was trimmed by 7 bases and the J gene end by 0 bases; junction bases not matched to a gene: 8. CDR3 sequence: CASKGTSGAGSYEQYF. The CDR3 coding sequence is TGTGCCAGCAAGGGGACTAGCGGTGCCGGCTCCTACGAGCAGTACTTC.

In its sample, this clone was seen a few times. The chain employs TRBV10-1 and TRBJ2-1, with D tentatively TRBD1 or TRBD2 (7 bases each). Trimming removed 5 bases at V and 0 bases at J, with 17 bases between. Germline V lookup: CDR1 WNHNN, CDR2 SYGVQD (reference sequence). The CDR3 length is 17 residues. The chain's CDR3 is CASSPRQGGTSYNEQFF. The CDR3, as DNA: TGCGCCAGCAGTCCCCGACAGGGAGGGACCTCCTACAATGAGCAGTTCTTC.

The CDR3 is CASTLLSSQETQYF. The DNA for the CDR3 is TGTGCCAGCACCTTGCTGAGCTCTCAAGAGACCCAGTACTTC. The chain joins TRBV2 to TRBJ2-5, with unresolved D. Germline assignment: CDR1 SNHLY and CDR2 FYNNEI. V dropped 7 bases and J dropped 2 bases, with 14 bases sitting between them. The CDR3 is made up of 14 amino acids.

This clone appeared a few times. The V gene is TRBV5-4, the J gene TRBJ1-2, with D tentatively TRBD1 (6 bases). V dropped 4 bases and J dropped 5 bases, with 21 bases sitting between them. The CDR3 extends over 16 amino acids. CDR1 SGHNT and CDR2 YYREEE come from the germline V gene (reference sequence). For the CDR3, the DNA is TGTGCCAGCAGCCCCAAGGGACAACGGGAGGGTTATGGCTACACCTTC. Residues: CASSPKGQREGYGYTF.